The 10 T cell receptor beta chains listed next were all sequenced from one sample in a study of Graves' ophthalmopathy and Graves' hyperthyroidism. For repertoire sequencing, the TCR beta CDR3 regions were amplified from RNA transcripts. Scientists carried out first-round RT-PCR using HTBI primers and then a second-round multiplex PCR. From the multiplex PCR reads, TCRdb called clonotypes with MiXCR, one entry per CDR3 protein. The sample contains about 210,000 distinct CDR3 sequences, roughly 29% of which appear only once. Input material: peripheral blood. The receptors come from a man in his fifties or sixties with Graves' ophthalmopathy.

This chain links TRBV6-1 with TRBJ1-6; tentatively, D is TRBD1 (5 bases). Trimming pared 7 bases from V and 7 bases from J, leaving 14 bases between. In germline, CDR1 is MNHNS, CDR2 SASEGT. This CDR3 has 14 amino acids. CDR3 DNA sequence: TGTGCCAGCAACCCCGGGACCGAAAATTCACCCCTCCACTTT. Its translation: CASNPGTENSPLHF.

In this sample, this clonotype turned up many times. The chain carries TRBV28 and TRBJ1-1, with D hard to call. V gave up 10 bases and J gave up 1 base, with 7 bases separating them. Germline V gene data show CDR1 as MDHEN and CDR2 as SYDVKM. This CDR3 has 11 residues. CDR3 protein: CATYGNTEAFF. As DNA, the CDR3 is TGTGCCACGTATGGGAACACTGAAGCTTTCTTT.

The chain recombines TRBV2 with TRBJ2-5; no firm D call. Per the germline V gene, CDR1 is SNHLY and CDR2 is FYNNEI. CDR3 length: 12 residues. Trimming removed 7 bases from V and 2 bases from J, with 8 bases in between. CDR3 sequence reads: CASMQIQETQYF. DNA of the CDR3: TGTGCCAGCATGCAGATACAAGAGACCCAGTACTTC.

This clonotype was recorded many times. The rearrangement links TRBV11-2 to TRBJ2-7, with 10 bases aligning to TRBD2. CDR3 length: 16 amino acids. Germline trimming cut 4 bases from V and 7 bases from J; bases unmatched to any gene: 13. CDR1 is SGHAT and CDR2 is FQNNGV in the germline V gene. The CDR3 nucleotides are TGTGCCAGCAGCTGGGGCGCGGCTAGCGGGAGTCGGGAGCAGTACTTC. It yields the protein CASSWGAASGSREQYF.

In this sample, this clonotype turned up many times. V usage is TRBV28 and J usage is TRBJ1-2; D gene uncertain. CDR3 size: 13 residues. The V and J ends lost 6 bases and 0 bases respectively, with 8 bases between them. The germline V gene encodes CDR1 MDHEN and CDR2 SYDVKM. CDR3 sequence: CASSLSANYGYTF. The CDR3 region has the DNA TGTGCCAGCAGCCTGAGCGCTAACTATGGCTACACCTTC.

In this sample, this clonotype turned up many times. The chain links TRBV6-5 to TRBJ1-1; TRBD1 might be the D (5 bases). The CDR3 runs 14 residues. With 5 bases removed from V and 5 bases from J, the gap between germline ends came to 15 bases. Germline CDR1 MNHEY, CDR2 SVGAGI. For the CDR3, the DNA is TGTGCCAGCAGTCTGTCGGGGGTCGAGACTGAAGCTTTCTTT. Translation gives CASSLSGVETEAFF.

This clonotype was recorded many times. This chain links TRBV28 with TRBJ2-7; 7 positions match TRBD2. CDR3 size: 18 residues. Germline V gives CDR1 MDHEN, CDR2 SYDVKM. V was pared by 5 bases and J by 3 bases, with 19 bases of the junction left unmatched. CDR3 protein: CASSRTGGAAPRDYEQYF. The CDR3 nucleotides read TGTGCCAGCAGTAGGACGGGGGGTGCAGCACCGCGGGACTACGAGCAGTACTTC.

In this sample, this clonotype turned up many times. One end of the junction is discordant with germline, which a read error may explain. The V gene is TRBV12-3 or TRBV12-4, the J gene TRBJ2-7; D is undetermined. This CDR3 contains 13 residues. CDR3 region: CASSLSSGYDLDF. Written as DNA, the CDR3 is TGTGCCAGCAGTTTATCTTCCGGCTATGATTTGGACTTC.

The chain couples TRBV29-1 to TRBJ1-1, with D possibly being TRBD1 (5 bases). Germline CDR1 reads SQVTM; CDR2 reads ANQGSEA. The germline V and J ends were trimmed by 3 bases and 1 base, with 6 bases remaining between them. The CDR3 is made up of 12 amino acids. The CDR3 DNA reads as TGCAGCGTTGAGACAGAGAACACTGAAGCTTTCTTT. Translated: CSVETENTEAFF.

This sequence joins TRBV28 and TRBJ2-7; 7 positions match TRBD2. The CDR3 spans 16 residues. Germline V gene sequence: CDR1 MDHEN, CDR2 SYDVKM. Germline trimming cut 6 bases from V and 0 bases from J; bases unmatched to any gene: 11. CDR3 sequence (DNA): TGTGCCAGCAGGCTAGCCTCTAGCGGATTCTCCTACGAGCAGTACTTC. Its translation: CASRLASSGFSYEQYF.